This paragraph reports one T cell receptor (beta chain). Its specificity is unknown. These data belong to a study of T cells in Graves' hyperthyroidism and ophthalmopathy. Regions amplified from RNA transcripts were the TCR beta CDR3 regions. A first-round RT-PCR of the TCR CDR3 used the HTBI primer set. TCRdb passed the multiplex PCR reads through MiXCR, listing each CDR3 protein once. Among roughly 400,000 distinct CDR3 sequences listed, 15% to 18% were seen once. General study results and limits: In simple terms, a model built on 13 V-J features told ophthalmopathy apart from stable hyperthyroidism.

Exclusions: uncontrolled infection, other autoimmune disease, pregnancy, lactation. The TCR comes from a woman aged 18-35 years with Graves' hyperthyroidism that later progressed to Graves' ophthalmopathy. Sequenced: blood.

The CDR3 nucleotides are TGCAGCGCTCCTGGACTAGGGGCAACAGATACGCAGTATTTT. Translating gives CSAPGLGATDTQYF. The rearrangement links TRBV29-1 to TRBJ2-3; 7 bases match TRBD2. This CDR3 is 14 amino acids long. Germline V gene lookup returns CDR1 SQVTM and CDR2 ANQGSEA. J lost 3 bases, V lost 7 bases, and 10 bases had no gene match.